This T cell receptor beta chain was captured by sequencing in a study of Graves' ophthalmopathy and Graves' hyperthyroidism. Amplification from RNA transcripts yielded the TCR beta CDR3 regions. The first-round RT-PCR employed HTBI primers together with the Qiagen OneStep RT-PCR kit. A multiplex PCR was then performed as the second round. TCRdb reanalysed the multiplex PCR reads using MiXCR and keeps one entry per CDR3 protein. This table has around 600,000 distinct CDR3 sequences, about two fifths appearing once. Certain patients were not enrolled. These were patients with other autoimmune diseases, uncontrolled infections, pregnancy or lactation. This CDR3 is 15 amino acids long. Trimming pared 1 base from V and 5 bases from J, leaving 14 bases between. Germline V gene lookup returns CDR1 SEHNR and CDR2 FQNEAQ (reference sequence).

The sequenced sample consisted of peripheral blood. V gene TRBV7-9 combines with J gene TRBJ2-5; D tentatively reads TRBD1 or TRBD2 (5 bases each). The TCR sequence derives from an adult man with Graves' ophthalmopathy. The DNA for the CDR3 is TGTGCCAGCAGCTTAGTAGGGGACGAATGGGAGACCCAGTACTTC. Translated: CASSLVGDEWETQYF.